Below are 15 T cell receptor beta chains sequenced from a single sample in a study of blood T cells in healthy people across ages. A second PCR, run for roughly 7 to 11 cycles, used a sample-barcoded 5' primer plus a J-beta primer mix. TCRdb itself ran the 5' RACE reads through MiXCR, one entry per CDR3 protein. The data show 600,000 to 1,000,000 distinct CDR3 sequences, more than 20% seen once. The same data also went into a second study, on T cells of mothers and their children.

What was sequenced was blood. These receptors all come from a boy aged 5-17 years in good health.

This chain connects TRBV6-5 to TRBJ1-4; 9 bases line up with TRBD1. CDR3 size: 15 residues. CDR1 and CDR2 (germline): MNHEY, SVGAGI. V dropped 6 bases and J dropped 7; count of bases not matched to a gene: 9. CDR3 in amino acids: CASRMGQGNSEKLFF. CDR3 DNA sequence: TGTGCCAGCAGAATGGGACAGGGAAACAGTGAAAAACTGTTTTTT.

This clonotype was recorded a few times. CDR3 in DNA: TGCAGTGCCGGGACTCTCAAAGAGACCCAGTACTTC. It translates to CSAGTLKETQYF. The rearrangement uses TRBV20-1 and TRBJ2-5; D is perhaps TRBD2 (6 bases). The CDR3 consists of 12 residues. The ends were cut back, 6 bases at V and 3 bases at J, with 11 bases in the middle. CDR1 and CDR2 (germline): DFQATT, SNEGSKA (reference sequence).

This clonotype has just a few counts. This rearrangement joins TRBV7-9 to TRBJ2-4; D unclear. Germline V gene data show CDR1 as SEHNR and CDR2 as FQNEAQ (reference sequence). This CDR3 has 15 amino acids. The ends were cut back, 3 bases at V and 0 bases at J, with 9 bases in the middle. The CDR3 loop reads CASSLAFLAKNIQYF. The CDR3 coding sequence is TGTGCCAGCAGCTTGGCGTTTCTAGCCAAAAACATTCAGTACTTC.

This clonotype was recorded a few times. The chain uses TRBV19 and TRBJ1-1; tentatively, D is TRBD1 (5 bases). V was shortened by 5 bases and J by 1 base, with 11 bases between the two germline ends. CDR1 LNHDA and CDR2 SQIVND come from the germline V gene (reference sequence). This CDR3 spans 14 amino acids. CDR3 nucleotide sequence: TGTGCCAGTAGTGGGGGACGGCAGAACACTGAAGCTTTCTTT. Translation gives CASSGGRQNTEAFF. The full variable domain, with the rest looked up from reference TRBV19 and TRBJ1-1, is DGGITQSPKYLFRKEGQNVTLSCEQNLNHDAMYWYRQDPGQGLRLIYYSQIVNDFQKGDIAEGYSVSREKKESFPLTVTSAQKNPTAFYLCASSGGRQNTEAFFGQGTRLTVV.

Turning to this clonotype: The conserved final phenylalanine or tryptophan is absent from the CDR3, which likely points to a read error. The V and J genes are TRBV20-1 and TRBJ2-3, with TRBD2 matching over 11 bases. The germline V gene has CDR1 DFQATT and CDR2 SNEGSKA (reference sequence). The CDR3 is made up of 16 amino acids. Unmatched junction bases numbered 6, after V lost 0 bases and J lost 4 bases. The CDR3 nucleotides read TGCAGTGCTAGAGATATAGCGGGAGGGCCCCCAGATACGCAGTATCTT. Its protein is CSARDIAGGPPDTQYL.

This clonotype was observed a handful of times. This sequence joins TRBV5-1 and TRBJ1-4; D is ambiguous. Trimming shortened V by 5 bases and J by 5 bases, and 10 bases separated the two germline ends. From germline, CDR1 is SGHRS and CDR2 YFSETQ. This CDR3 is built from 13 residues. This CDR3 is CASRTAANEKLFF. CDR3 DNA sequence: TGCGCCAGCAGGACGGCGGCAAATGAAAAACTGTTTTTT.

The V gene is TRBV5-5, the J gene TRBJ2-7; TRBD1 might be the D (6 bases). The CDR3 is 15 residues long. V lost 0 bases and J lost 0, with 10 bases in between. Germline V gives CDR1 SGHKS, CDR2 YYEKEE (reference sequence). The CDR3 loop is CASSLGPDSSYEQYF. In DNA, the CDR3 is TGTGCCAGCAGCTTGGGGCCGGACAGCTCCTACGAGCAGTACTTC.

The rearrangement links TRBV9 to TRBJ1-1; TRBD1 might be the D (5 bases). Per germline, CDR1 SGDLS and CDR2 YYNGEE. This CDR3 is built from 16 residues. The V and J ends lost 0 bases and 1 base respectively, with 13 bases between them. The CDR3 DNA follows: TGTGCCAGCAGCGTAGGGTCAATAGGGACGAACACTGAAGCTTTCTTT. Amino acids: CASSVGSIGTNTEAFF.

This clonotype was seen more than once but under ten times. The CDR3 sequence: CSARSHGQATYNSPLHF. For the CDR3, the DNA is TGCAGTGCTAGATCCCATGGACAGGCGACTTATAATTCACCCCTCCACTTT. The V gene is TRBV20-1, the J gene TRBJ1-6; 7 bases map to TRBD1. Germline CDR1 is DFQATT and CDR2 is SNEGSKA (reference sequence). The length of the CDR3 is 17 residues. V lost 2 bases, J lost 4 bases, and 11 bases stayed unmatched.

The sample holds a few counts of this clonotype. The chain combines TRBV28 with TRBJ1-3; weak D call: TRBD1 (5 bases). The CDR3 totals 16 residues. Between the trimmed V and J ends, which lost 1 base and 4 bases, there was a span of 14 bases. Germline V gene data show CDR1 as MDHEN and CDR2 as SYDVKM. In nucleotides, the CDR3 is TGTGCCAGCAGTTTATTTATACAGGCTGGAGGAAACACCATATATTTT. It yields the protein CASSLFIQAGGNTIYF.

The rearrangement uses TRBV28 and TRBJ2-3; tentative D call: TRBD2 (5 bases). The CDR3 totals 15 residues. V lost 5 bases and J lost 6, with 18 bases in between. Germline V CDR1 and CDR2: MDHEN, SYDVKM. The CDR3: CASSEDPSSWDTQYF. CDR3 sequence (DNA): TGTGCCAGCAGTGAAGACCCTAGCTCGTGGGATACGCAGTATTTT.

The V call is TRBV5-1, the J call TRBJ1-2, with TRBD1 matching over 7 bases. This CDR3 contains 14 residues. Trimming took 4 bases from V and 4 from J; bases not matched to a gene: 7. CDR1 and CDR2 from the germline V gene are SGHRS and YFSETQ. CDR3 sequence reads: CASSGGQTFYGYTF. Written as DNA, the CDR3 is TGCGCCAGCAGCGGGGGACAGACCTTCTATGGCTACACCTTC.

The chain employs TRBV29-1 and TRBJ1-4; D is uncertain. V lost 4 bases and J lost 8, with 14 bases in between. This CDR3 is built from 13 residues. Germline-derived CDR1 and CDR2 are SQVTM and ANQGSEA. The CDR3 DNA reads TGCAGCGTTGGGACGGGTCTAACGGAAAAACTGTTTTTT. It is translated as CSVGTGLTEKLFF.

V usage is TRBV7-2 and J usage is TRBJ2-3; either TRBD1 or TRBD2 may fit D (5 bases each). Germline V gives CDR1 SGHTA, CDR2 FQGNSA. The CDR3 spans 15 residues. V was pared by 2 bases and J by 2 bases, with 11 bases between. The CDR3 is CASSLHMGDTDTQYF. As DNA, the CDR3 is TGTGCCAGCAGCTTACACATGGGGGACACAGATACGCAGTATTTT.

This chain links TRBV10-3 with TRBJ2-7, with TRBD1 as a possible D gene (6 bases). The CDR3 has 12 residues. Germline CDR1 ENHRY, CDR2 SYGVKD. Trimming removed 11 bases at V and 6 bases at J, with 17 bases between. This CDR3 reads CAARDNNCEQYF. CDR3 sequence (DNA): TGTGCCGCCCGGGACAACAACTGCGAGCAGTACTTC.